What follows are 27 T cell receptor beta chains derived from one specimen sequenced in a study of blood T cell repertoires in COVID-19. Produced via immunoSEQ multiplex PCR; TCRdb's table is partial and in-frame only. Here the sample spans some 250,000 clones, approximately 90% being singletons. Sequencing was performed on peripheral blood. Receptors originate from a young man who had recovered from COVID-19.

The V gene is TRBV11-2, the J gene TRBJ2-3; D remains unclear. V lost 5 bases and J lost 5, with 11 bases in between. There are 13 residues in the CDR3. The V gene's germline CDR1 is SGHAT and CDR2 FQNNGV. CDR3 residues: CASSIVARDTQYF. The CDR3 DNA follows: TGTGCCAGCAGCATTGTGGCCAGAGATACGCAGTATTTT.

The chain carries TRBV18 and TRBJ2-7; tentatively, D is TRBD2 (6 bases). The CDR3 is made up of 15 amino acids. CDR1 KGHSH and CDR2 LQKENI come from the germline V gene. V lost 2 bases to trimming and J lost 0 bases, with 11 bases between them. CDR3 sequence: CASSPGRLDSYEQYF. The CDR3 region has the DNA TGTGCCAGCTCACCAGGGAGACTAGACTCCTACGAGCAGTACTTC.

V gene TRBV30 combines with J gene TRBJ1-1, with 9 positions matching TRBD1. The CDR3 has 13 residues. Per germline, CDR1 GTSNPN and CDR2 SVGIG (reference sequence). Germline trimming cut 5 bases from V and 7 bases from J; bases unmatched to any gene: 8. CDR3 sequence reads: CAWGPGTGLEAFF. Written as DNA, the CDR3 is TGTGCCTGGGGGCCAGGGACAGGGCTTGAAGCTTTCTTT.

The chain couples TRBV11-2 to TRBJ2-3, with TRBD2 identical over 9 bases. The ends lost 11 bases at V and 3 bases at J; junction bases unmatched: 3. The CDR3 runs 12 residues. Germline values: CDR1 SGHAT, CDR2 FQNNGV. CDR3 protein: CALSGGTDTQYF. In nucleotides, the CDR3 is TGTGCCTTAAGCGGGGGGACAGATACGCAGTATTTT.

The chain couples TRBV6-5 to TRBJ1-2; no reliable D call. From germline, CDR1 is MNHEY and CDR2 SVGAGI. CDR3 length: 14 amino acids. Trimming pared 0 bases from V and 4 bases from J, leaving 9 bases between. For the CDR3, the DNA is TGTGCCAGCAGTTACTCGGGCAGACCCTATGGCTACACCTTC. Protein: CASSYSGRPYGYTF.

The V call is TRBV6-5, the J call TRBJ2-7, with TRBD1 identical over 8 bases. Per the germline V gene, CDR1 is MNHEY and CDR2 is SVGAGI. The CDR3 runs 13 residues. The ends lost 6 bases at V and 6 bases at J; junction bases unmatched: 7. The CDR3 bases are TGTGCCAGCAGGCATATGGGACAGGTCGAGCAGTACTTC. Encoded protein: CASRHMGQVEQYF.

This rearrangement joins TRBV5-4 to TRBJ1-1, with a weak D call TRBD1 (5 bases). V was shortened by 1 base and J by 4 bases, with 8 bases between the two germline ends. This CDR3 spans 13 amino acids. CDR1 SGHNT and CDR2 YYREEE come from the germline V gene (reference sequence). Here the CDR3 reads CASSLSGFTEAFF. CDR3 nucleotide sequence: TGTGCCAGCAGCTTGTCAGGGTTCACTGAAGCTTTCTTT.

V is TRBV5-4 and J is TRBJ2-7, with 11 bases matching TRBD2. CDR3 length equals 15 residues. The ends lost 5 bases at V and 2 bases at J; junction bases unmatched: 6. Germline V CDR1 and CDR2: SGHNT, YYREEE (reference sequence). The CDR3 reads CASSPGLAGAYEQYF. The CDR3 DNA reads TGTGCCAGCAGTCCAGGACTAGCGGGCGCCTACGAGCAGTACTTC.

This clone showed up just once. The rearrangement links TRBV4-1 to TRBJ1-3; D is unclear. Germline V lookup: CDR1 MGHRA, CDR2 YSYEKL. The CDR3 runs to 16 residues. Between the trimmed V and J ends, which lost 3 bases and 0 bases, there was a span of 12 bases. CDR3 coding DNA: TGCGCCAGCAGCCATGCGCGCGGGAGCTCTGGAAACACCATATATTTT. It yields the protein CASSHARGSSGNTIYF.

The chain couples TRBV30 to TRBJ1-2; possible D gene TRBD1, 6 bases. The V end was cut by 5 bases, the J end by 7 bases, with 26 bases between. This CDR3 comprises 16 residues. Germline values: CDR1 GTSNPN, CDR2 SVGIG (reference sequence). The CDR3 DNA follows: TGTGCCTGGGGTAACGGACCTGGGCAGGGGATAGGTGGCTACACCTTC. Protein sequence: CAWGNGPGQGIGGYTF.

V gene TRBV7-8 combines with J gene TRBJ2-1; no clear D gene. The V and J ends lost 5 bases and 4 bases respectively, with 3 bases between them. Germline lookup yields CDR1 SGHVS and CDR2 FQNEAQ. The CDR3 has 11 residues. The CDR3 sequence: CASSPYNEQFF. The CDR3 DNA is TGTGCCAGCAGCCCTTACAATGAGCAGTTCTTC.

The V call is TRBV18, the J call TRBJ1-5; D may be TRBD1 (6 bases). The germline V and J ends were trimmed by 6 bases and 4 bases, with 16 bases remaining between them. This CDR3 region has 15 residues. Germline CDR1 KGHSH, CDR2 LQKENI. This CDR3 is CASSPTTGSNQPQHF. The CDR3 bases are TGTGCCAGCTCCCCAACCACAGGGTCTAATCAGCCCCAGCATTTT.

This chain uses TRBV5-8 with TRBJ2-7; TRBD1 might be the D (6 bases). V was cut by 2 bases and J by 5 bases, with 20 bases left in between. Per germline, CDR1 SGHTS and CDR2 YDEGEE. The CDR3 sequence is 16 residues long. CDR3 amino acids: CASSFRGTGWVNEQYF. DNA for the CDR3: TGTGCCAGCAGCTTCCGGGGTACAGGGTGGGTAAACGAGCAGTACTTC.

CDR3 loop: CASIGENQPQHF. Written as DNA, the CDR3 is TGTGCCAGCATAGGGGAAAATCAGCCCCAGCATTTT. The chain combines TRBV6-5 with TRBJ1-5; the D gene is possibly TRBD1 (5 bases). With 7 bases removed from V and 4 bases from J, the gap between germline ends came to 8 bases. From germline, CDR1 is MNHEY and CDR2 SVGAGI. This CDR3 is built from 12 residues.

The chain carries TRBV15 and TRBJ2-2; 8 bases agree with TRBD1. Germline CDR1 and CDR2: LNHNV and YYDKDF (reference sequence). V gave up 5 bases and J gave up 2 bases; unmatched junction bases: 4. This CDR3 region has 15 residues. The DNA for the CDR3 is TGTGCCACCAGCGCAGGGGGCAGTAACACCGGGGAGCTGTTTTTT. Its translation is CATSAGGSNTGELFF.

V is TRBV19 and J is TRBJ1-5; D is undetermined. The CDR3 has 12 residues. Trimming pared 5 bases from V and 3 bases from J, leaving 5 bases between. Per germline, CDR1 LNHDA and CDR2 SQIVND (reference sequence). The CDR3 nucleotides read TGTGCCAGTAGTCAGTCCAATCAGCCCCAGCATTTT. Amino acid sequence: CASSQSNQPQHF.

This chain links TRBV28 with TRBJ2-7; 8 nucleotides align to TRBD1. Losses at the gene ends were 7 bases for V and 3 bases for J; bases not matched to a gene: 5. The CDR3 length is 13 residues. Germline CDR1 reads MDHEN; CDR2 reads SYDVKM. CDR3 in amino acids: CASMDRVIYEQYF. Here the CDR3 DNA reads TGTGCCAGCATGGACAGGGTAATCTACGAGCAGTACTTC.

The rearrangement uses TRBV30 and TRBJ2-3, with TRBD2 as a possible D gene (7 bases). This CDR3 spans 15 amino acids. With 0 bases removed from V and 0 bases from J, the gap between germline ends came to 10 bases. From germline, CDR1 is GTSNPN and CDR2 SVGIG (reference sequence). The CDR3 DNA reads TGTGCCTGGAGTGTCGGGGGGCGAAGCACAGATACGCAGTATTTT. This sequence encodes CAWSVGGRSTDTQYF.

J is TRBJ1-1 and V is TRBV4-1; D not resolved. Germline V gene data show CDR1 as MGHRA and CDR2 as YSYEKL. The CDR3 length is 15 residues. Trimming shortened V by 3 bases and J by 0 bases, and 11 bases separated the two germline ends. The CDR3, as DNA: TGCGCCAGCAGCCACAACTACGCCGTGAACACTGAAGCTTTCTTT. It codes for CASSHNYAVNTEAFF.

This clone has only one observation. The chain joins TRBV27 to TRBJ1-4; 7 bases are a match to TRBD1. Germline V CDR1 and CDR2: MNHEY, SMNVEV (reference sequence). This CDR3 is built from 16 residues. V shed 3 bases, J shed 8 bases, and the junction held 12 bases outside the gene matches. The CDR3 here is CASSFGTASLGEKLFF. The CDR3, as DNA: TGTGCCAGCAGTTTCGGGACAGCCAGTTTAGGGGAAAAACTGTTTTTT.

The CDR3 region has the DNA TGTGCCAGCAGCTTAGTACAGGGTGGTAGCGAGCAGTACTTC. It specifies CASSLVQGGSEQYF. The chain carries TRBV13 and TRBJ2-7, with D possibly being TRBD1 (6 bases). CDR1 is PRHDT and CDR2 is FYEKMQ in the germline V gene (reference sequence). The CDR3 extends over 14 amino acids. Trimming pared 1 base from V and 6 bases from J, leaving 13 bases between.

The CDR3 loop is CTSSQEGTPLAGDFSRSYNEQFF. The CDR3 bases are TGCACCAGCAGCCAAGAAGGTACCCCTCTAGCGGGGGATTTTAGTAGGTCCTACAATGAGCAGTTCTTC. V and J are TRBV1 and TRBJ2-1; TRBD2 was called by the table and not checked on the DNA. TRBV1 is tagged as a pseudogene. The length of the CDR3 is 23 residues.

V gene TRBV20-1 combines with J gene TRBJ1-6; 7 bases are a match to TRBD1. CDR1 and CDR2 (germline): DFQATT, SNEGSKA (reference sequence). After removal of 3 bases from V and 6 bases from J, the junction contained 8 bases not matched to a gene. This CDR3 region has 15 residues. The CDR3 spells CSASLDRRFNSPLHF. The CDR3 DNA is TGCAGTGCTAGTCTGGACAGGCGCTTTAATTCACCCCTCCACTTT.

CDR3 nucleotides: TGTGCCAGTAGTATAGAGGCCCTGGACAGGAGGACCGGGGAGCTGTTTTTT. Translation gives CASSIEALDRRTGELFF. The chain employs TRBV19 and TRBJ2-2; 7 bases line up with TRBD1. Germline V gene data show CDR1 as LNHDA and CDR2 as SQIVND (reference sequence). V was clipped by 0 bases and J by 5 bases; unmatched bases: 9. CDR3 length: 17 residues.

The V call is TRBV5-1, the J call TRBJ2-5; 10 bases line up with TRBD1. Germline CDR1 is SGHRS and CDR2 is YFSETQ. There are 14 residues in the CDR3. Trimming cost V 4 bases and J 5 bases; bases outside gene matches: 5. The CDR3 spells CASSDPGQGETQYF. In DNA form, the CDR3 reads TGCGCCAGCAGCGATCCGGGACAGGGGGAGACCCAGTACTTC.

This chain joins TRBV9 and TRBJ2-4, with TRBD2 identical over 13 bases. The CDR3 consists of 17 residues. With V trimmed by 4 bases and J by 0 bases, 4 bases remained unmatched. Germline loops: CDR1 SGDLS, CDR2 YYNGEE. CDR3 coding DNA: TGTGCCAGCAGCCCTGGGACTAGCGGGGTAGCCAAAAACATTCAGTACTTC. This translates into CASSPGTSGVAKNIQYF.

V and J are TRBV5-8 and TRBJ2-2; 8 nucleotides line up with TRBD2. Germline assignment: CDR1 SGHTS and CDR2 YDEGEE. This CDR3 has 16 amino acids. The V and J ends lost 5 bases and 0 bases, in that order; junction bases with no gene match: 6. The CDR3 loop is CASSPMRGANTGELFF. The CDR3 DNA reads as TGTGCCAGCAGTCCGATGCGGGGGGCGAACACCGGGGAGCTGTTTTTT. The full variable domain, completed using reference TRBV5-8 and TRBJ2-2, is EAGVTQSPTHLIKTRGQQATLRCSPISGHTSVYWYQQALGLGLQFLLWYDEGEERNRGNFPPRFSGRQFPNYSSELNVNALELEDSALYLCASSPMRGANTGELFFGEGSRLTVL.